This TCR beta chain was recorded in a study of vaccination effects on CD4 cells after COVID-19. Study at large: Sampling occurred a median 72 days post second dose, range 14 to 241. Wells each received 2 million to 2.5 million PBMC, cultured with approximately 9.7 IU/ml IL-2 and about 10 ug/ml peptides.

Notes on this clone: The antigen is not known.

Culture lasted about ten days before CD4+ T cell isolation. Participants each got two BNT162b2 or mRNA-1273 vaccine doses. Each culture had half its medium swapped for IL-2 medium on days 3 and 7. Produced via immunoSEQ multiplex PCR; TCRdb's table is partial and in-frame only. The sample includes roughly 45,000 clones, approximately 72% seen only once; the top ten take about 9.5%. The V gene's germline CDR1 is SSHAT and CDR2 FNYEAQ (reference sequence). V lost 4 bases and J 5 bases, leaving 26 bases between the germline ends. The CDR3 extends over 18 amino acids. The rearrangement links TRBV7-7 to TRBJ2-5; D possibly corresponds to TRBD1 (6 bases). Material: CD4+ T cells from PBMCs cultured without peptide, obtained after COVID-19 vaccination. The receptor was derived from a human donor who received a COVID-19 vaccine. The CDR3 sequence is CASSSGRLVRGTLETQYF. The CDR3 coding sequence is TGTGCCAGCAGCTCAGGTCGGCTGGTGAGGGGGACATTGGAGACCCAGTACTTC.